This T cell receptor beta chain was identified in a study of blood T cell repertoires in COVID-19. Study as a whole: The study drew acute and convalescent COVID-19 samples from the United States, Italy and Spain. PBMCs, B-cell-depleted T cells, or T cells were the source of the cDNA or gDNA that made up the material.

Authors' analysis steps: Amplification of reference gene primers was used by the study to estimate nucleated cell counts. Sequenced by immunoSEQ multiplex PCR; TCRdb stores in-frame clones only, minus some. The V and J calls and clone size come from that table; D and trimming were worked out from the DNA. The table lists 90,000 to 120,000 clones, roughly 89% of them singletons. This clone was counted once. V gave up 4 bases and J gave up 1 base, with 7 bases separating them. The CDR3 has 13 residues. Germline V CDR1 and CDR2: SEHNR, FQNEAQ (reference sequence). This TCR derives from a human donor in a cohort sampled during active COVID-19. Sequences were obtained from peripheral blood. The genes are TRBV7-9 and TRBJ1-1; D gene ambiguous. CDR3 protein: CASSWWQNTEAFF. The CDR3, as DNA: TGTGCCAGCAGCTGGTGGCAGAACACTGAAGCTTTCTTT.